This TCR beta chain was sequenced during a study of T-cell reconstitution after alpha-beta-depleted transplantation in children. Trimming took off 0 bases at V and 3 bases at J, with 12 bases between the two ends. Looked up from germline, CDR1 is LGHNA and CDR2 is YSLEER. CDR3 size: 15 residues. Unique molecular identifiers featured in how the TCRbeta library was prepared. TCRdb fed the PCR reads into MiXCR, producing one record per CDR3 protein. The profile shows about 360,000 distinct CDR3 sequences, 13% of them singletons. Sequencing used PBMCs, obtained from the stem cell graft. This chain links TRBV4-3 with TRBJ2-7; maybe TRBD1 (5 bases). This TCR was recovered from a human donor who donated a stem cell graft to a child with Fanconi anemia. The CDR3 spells CASSQERTFVYEQYF. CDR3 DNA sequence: TGCGCCAGCAGCCAAGAAAGGACATTCGTCTACGAGCAGTACTTC.